This is a list of T cell receptor beta chains from one sample in a study of blood T cell dynamics during melanoma immunotherapy. Clones were sequenced by immunoSEQ multiplex PCR, and TCRdb holds only the in-frame ones, with some missing. The data hold around 20,000 clones, with about 90% observed a single time. The sequences come from blood, collected from a patient treated with checkpoint blockade. Receptors originate from a human donor with melanoma. CDR3s include the opening cysteine and the closing phenylalanine or tryptophan. The size entry is marked missing in some rows and otherwise reads once, few, many or a size class.

cdr3_aa j_call clone_size v_call
CASSSPEETSGRAYPYEQYF TRBJ2-7 - TRBV5-4
CASSGRAHNQPQHF TRBJ1-5 - TRBV6-1
CASRSGLAGGIDTQYF TRBJ2-3 - TRBV7-6
CASSRGQTTEAFF TRBJ1-1 - TRBV16
CASSLDTGAGGELFF TRBJ2-2 - TRBV5-1
CAKKKREVREQYF TRBJ2-7 - TRBV21-1
CSVEGQVGQPQHF TRBJ1-5 few TRBV29-1
CASSDPGTSRSETQYF TRBJ2-5 - TRBV6-1
CASSPEQGTEAFF TRBJ1-1 - TRBV18
CASSQGSGNTIYF TRBJ1-3 - TRBV7-2
CASTMQSLAGGGSTDTQYF TRBJ2-3 - TRBV19
CSAGLGGTRDRQYF TRBJ2-3 few TRBV29-1
CASSFLSGRGDTQYF TRBJ2-3 - TRBV5-8
CASSIPGGANTEAFF TRBJ1-1 - TRBV19
CATSRSGGPYGYTF TRBJ1-2 - TRBV15
CASSPFPAGTRYNEQFF TRBJ2-1 - TRBV18
CASRKREVPYEQYF TRBJ2-7 - TRBV6-1
CASSQTGANVLTF TRBJ2-6 - TRBV19
CATRPQGSKETQYF TRBJ2-5 - TRBV15
CAWSVGFPGNEKLFF TRBJ1-4 - TRBV30
CASSLGDRSYGYTF TRBJ1-2 - TRBV5-1
CASSSPGQNSYEQYF TRBJ2-7 - TRBV28
CGPLDRAQETQYF TRBJ2-5 - TRBV29-1
CASSLAGTGNTEAFF TRBJ1-1 - TRBV5-8
CASSLGNYNEQFF TRBJ2-1 - TRBV5-1
CASSLSLASGQFF TRBJ2-1 - TRBV11-2
CASSAIGTVSYGYTF TRBJ1-2 few TRBV2
CASSLGTFDSNQPQHF TRBJ1-5 - TRBV28
CASSLGLAGRNEQFF TRBJ2-1 - TRBV5-4
CASSSRVQWETQYF TRBJ2-5 - TRBV19
CASSPSDRGYEQYF TRBJ2-7 once TRBV6-5
CASTPSGLYNEQFF TRBJ2-1 - TRBV2
CASSSAAGTAYEQYF TRBJ2-7 - TRBV7-2
CASTVVPWDVEQFF TRBJ2-1 - TRBV7-2
CASSPGRGDTQYF TRBJ2-3 - TRBV7-9
CASSPGEESSYEQYF TRBJ2-7 - TRBV10-1
CASSDGTTLRRGYTF TRBJ1-2 - TRBV2
CASSEEVSVGETQYF TRBJ2-5 once TRBV6-1
CASSPGVAGGNEQFF TRBJ2-1 - TRBV7-9
CASSEAPSGVYNEQFF TRBJ2-1 - TRBV2
CAISGASGGYTF TRBJ1-2 few TRBV10-3
CASSTEPNEKLFF TRBJ1-4 - TRBV5-1
CASATRSGRGTDTQYF TRBJ2-3 - TRBV18
CSAMKETQYF TRBJ2-5 once TRBV20-1
CSVEGRKETQYF TRBJ2-5 - TRBV29-1
CASRGGGGHEQFF TRBJ2-1 - TRBV28
CASKTLMEGLNNSPLHF TRBJ1-6 - TRBV27